Detailed here is one TCR beta chain. In this sample, this clonotype turned up once. This receptor's antigen is unknown. No quality values exist for individual bases; no much larger clone is one base distant. One read gives only weak evidence. Libraries came from 5' RACE. Sequenced using a NextSeq 500. Unique molecular identifiers were attached to individual cDNA molecules in the TCR library protocol so that sequencing error and PCR bias could be corrected. Sequencing covered both TCR alpha and beta chains, and within each sample the abundances of alpha and beta sequences were tightly co-correlated. The original methods were these. V gene, J gene and CDR3 annotation of TCR sequences was performed with Decombinator V4. Expanded TCRs were defined as changing significantly between any two time points under a Poisson model with p below 0.0001. TCR abundances were normalised to the total number of TCRs sequenced per sample and expressed as counts per million. TRAV1-2 paired with TRAJ12, TRAJ20 or TRAJ33 defined MAIT TCRs, while TRAV10 paired with TRAJ18 defined iNKT TCRs. VDJdb, accessed 1 November 2021, was searched for CMV, EBV and SARS-CoV-2 annotated TCRs, with TCRs annotated for multiple antigens excluded. TCRdb reworked the public reads: Q25 trimming with fastp, MiXCR clone assembly, productive beta chains retained. For every CDR3 protein sequence, its rows merge into one entry that carries the most common genes and DNA. TCRdb, not the original authors, processed these V and J calls. This sample lists 40,000 to 45,000 distinct CDR3 sequences; around 6.5% were detected once. Of the sample, around 21% falls within the top ten clones.

This sample was included in a study of early T cells in non-severe SARS-CoV-2 infection (dated by TCRdb to the early 2020s). The study in broad terms: Because TCR sequencing was done on bulk RNA from unsorted whole blood, the alpha and beta chains could not be paired. Results and caveats for the whole study, not just this receptor: VDJdb matching was skewed toward anti-spike CD8 responses and likely underestimated virus-specific expansions by missing private and CD4 specificities.

Via the germline V gene, CDR1 is LGHNA and CDR2 YNFKEQ. The junction shows trimming of 1 base on V and 1 base on J, and the gene matches do not reach 3 bases of it. The CDR3 starts with the cysteine, ends with the phenylalanine, and has 16 residues. CDR3 DNA is the only sequence kept; it has 48 bases, read in frame from the first base. Set within a cohort of healthcare workers in London, UK, this nested case-control study involved weekly PCR testing of nasopharyngeal swabs along with blood sampling. Healthcare workers were recruited during the week of the UK lockdown, between 23 and 31 March 2020, and followed weekly for up to roughly 15 weeks.

The chain was built from TRBV4-2 and TRBJ2-2, and 7 bases in between align with TRBD2. The specimen was whole blood, collected at baseline. The sequence was collected from an adult who was a healthcare worker with PCR-confirmed SARS-CoV-2 infection or an uninfected control (not recorded which). The DNA sequence reads TGTGCCAGCAGCCAAGGGCTAGCGGTGAACACCGGGGAGCTGTTTTTT. It translates as CASSQGLAVNTGELFF.